The 17 T cell receptor beta chains listed next were all sequenced from one sample in a study of blood T cell repertoires in COVID-19. This table comes from immunoSEQ multiplex PCR, and its TCRdb copy is limited to in-frame clones, with some not included. The data hold more than 60,000 clones, with approximately 80% observed a single time. The sample taken for sequencing was peripheral blood. These receptor sequences come from a man aged 45-60 years with COVID-19, enrolled during active disease.

The J gene is TRBJ1-5, the V gene TRBV19; 7 bases align to TRBD1. The CDR3 sequence is 15 residues long. Germline CDR1 and CDR2: LNHDA and SQIVND (reference sequence). Germline trimming cut 5 bases from V and 1 base from J; bases unmatched to any gene: 5. CDR3 nucleotide sequence: TGTGCCAGTAGTCTCCTGACAGGGAGCAATCAGCCCCAGCATTTT. It translates to CASSLLTGSNQPQHF.

CDR3 in amino acids: CSASGVGGSNQPQHF. The CDR3 DNA reads TGCAGTGCTAGTGGGGTGGGGGGTAGCAATCAGCCCCAGCATTTT. This chain links TRBV20-1 with TRBJ1-5; D might be TRBD1 (5 bases). V was clipped by 3 bases and J by 0 bases, with 12 bases between them. The CDR3 has 15 amino acids. Germline values: CDR1 DFQATT, CDR2 SNEGSKA (reference sequence).

The chain is built from TRBV7-9 and TRBJ2-7; a possible D gene is TRBD2 (5 bases). The V gene lost 0 bases and the J gene lost 3 bases, with 6 bases spanning the gap. Germline V gene data show CDR1 as SEHNR and CDR2 as FQNEAQ (reference sequence). The CDR3 covers 13 residues. CDR3 sequence: CASSLAGDYEQYF. As DNA, the CDR3 is TGTGCCAGCAGCTTAGCCGGGGACTACGAGCAGTACTTC.

CDR3 sequence: CASSSVDARKESPLHF. CDR3 bases: TGTGCCAGCAGTTCGGTCGACGCTAGGAAGGAGTCACCCCTCCACTTT. The gene calls are TRBV6-2 or TRBV6-3 and TRBJ1-6; D ambiguous. The V gene's germline CDR1 is MNHEY and CDR2 SVGEGT. Trimming removed 4 bases from V and 10 bases from J, with 20 bases in between. The CDR3 runs 16 residues.

This chain uses TRBV10-3 with TRBJ1-1; possibly TRBD1 for D (6 bases). The CDR3 has 15 amino acids. From germline, CDR1 is ENHRY and CDR2 SYGVKD. Trimming stripped 3 bases from V and 5 bases from J, with 16 bases between. The CDR3 spells CAISDTPTGKTEAFF. In DNA form, the CDR3 reads TGTGCCATCAGTGATACCCCAACAGGGAAGACTGAAGCTTTCTTT.

In DNA form, the CDR3 reads TGCGCCAGCAGGGGTTGCGGCGGAGGTGGAGGCTACACCTTC. The encoded protein is CASRGCGGGGGYTF. The genes are TRBV23-1 and TRBJ1-2; D unresolved. TRBV23-1 is known as an ORF, though its function is uncertain. V was shortened by 6 bases and J by 8 bases, with 19 bases between the two germline ends. The CDR3 is made up of 14 amino acids.

This clone was detected only once. V usage is TRBV19 and J usage is TRBJ2-5, with D tentatively TRBD1 (6 bases). Looked up from germline, CDR1 is LNHDA and CDR2 is SQIVND (reference sequence). V was shortened by 6 bases and J by 2 bases, with 16 bases between the two germline ends. This CDR3 is 15 amino acids long. The CDR3 region is CASRRTAPEQETQYF. The CDR3 coding sequence is TGTGCCAGTAGGAGGACAGCTCCAGAACAAGAGACCCAGTACTTC.

The chain couples TRBV7-8 to TRBJ1-1; D might be TRBD1 (5 bases). The CDR3 totals 14 residues. V lost 6 bases and J lost 1, with 12 bases in between. Per germline, CDR1 SGHVS and CDR2 FQNEAQ. This chain's CDR3 is CASSYGQGNTEAFF. Here the CDR3 DNA reads TGTGCCAGCAGTTATGGGCAGGGGAACACTGAAGCTTTCTTT.

This rearrangement joins TRBV2 to TRBJ2-7; TRBD1 matches at 10 bases. Germline CDR1 is SNHLY and CDR2 is FYNNEI. V was pared by 7 bases and J by 0 bases, with 3 bases of the junction left unmatched. The CDR3 is made up of 14 amino acids. CDR3 sequence reads: CASKRTGGSYEQYF. The CDR3 nucleotides are TGTGCCAGCAAACGGACAGGGGGCTCCTACGAGCAGTACTTC.

DNA of the CDR3: TGTGCCAGCCCCCCGGGACAGGGGGGGTTCGGAACAGATACGCAGTATTTT. Its translation: CASPPGQGGFGTDTQYF. V and J are TRBV28 and TRBJ2-3, with 11 positions matching TRBD1. Trimming cost V 8 bases and J 3 bases; bases outside gene matches: 13. Germline V gene lookup returns CDR1 MDHEN and CDR2 SYDVKM. The CDR3 is 17 residues long.

CDR3 DNA: TGCGCCAGCAGCTTGGGCGGAGATAGCAATCAGCCCCAGCATTTT. Its protein is CASSLGGDSNQPQHF. The rearrangement links TRBV5-1 to TRBJ1-5, with D unresolved. This CDR3 contains 15 residues. Germline CDR1 reads SGHRS; CDR2 reads YFSETQ. V was trimmed by 0 bases and J by 0 bases, leaving 7 bases between them.

V and J are TRBV20-1 and TRBJ2-5, with D possibly matching TRBD2 (6 bases). CDR3 length: 11 residues. Trimming stripped 7 bases from V and 9 bases from J, with 15 bases between. Germline loops: CDR1 DFQATT, CDR2 SNEGSKA (reference sequence). The CDR3, as DNA: TGCAGTGGAGGCGGGTTAGCGGCCCAGTACTTC. Translation gives CSGGGLAAQYF.

This sequence joins TRBV6-5 and TRBJ1-1, with 7 bases matching TRBD1. Germline CDR1 is MNHEY and CDR2 is SVGAGI. The CDR3 has 13 amino acids. The V segment lost 6 bases and the J segment 0 bases; nucleotides outside the gene matches: 1. DNA for the CDR3: TGTGCCAGCAGAACAGGGGTGAACACTGAAGCTTTCTTT. Protein: CASRTGVNTEAFF.

This rearrangement joins TRBV18 to TRBJ2-3, with a possible D match to TRBD2 (6 bases). CDR1 and CDR2 (germline): KGHSH, LQKENI. Trimming removed 4 bases from V and 0 bases from J, with 14 bases in between. The CDR3 runs to 16 residues. DNA for the CDR3: TGTGCCAGCTCACTGTCCATGGCGGGGAGCACAGATACGCAGTATTTT. Its protein product is CASSLSMAGSTDTQYF.

Only one count was recorded for this clone. The chain couples TRBV4-2 to TRBJ1-2, with TRBD1 matching over 8 bases. Germline CDR1 reads LGHNA; CDR2 reads YNFKEQ. Losses at the gene ends were 1 base for V and 4 bases for J; bases not matched to a gene: 5. The CDR3 contains 15 residues. CDR3 region: CASSQVSTGGYGYTF. In nucleotides, the CDR3 is TGTGCCAGCAGCCAAGTATCCACAGGGGGCTATGGCTACACCTTC.

The chain employs TRBV6-5 and TRBJ1-1; D is uncertain. Per germline, CDR1 MNHEY and CDR2 SVGAGI. Trimming took 6 bases from V and 7 from J, leaving 12 bases between them. The CDR3 length is 12 residues. For the CDR3, the DNA is TGTGCCAGCAGGTACATGACGGGTGAAGCTTTCTTT. As protein: CASRYMTGEAFF.

V is TRBV25-1 and J is TRBJ1-6; D is possibly TRBD1 (5 bases). The CDR3 covers 14 residues. CDR1 is MGHDK and CDR2 is SYGVNS in the germline V gene. Trimming cost V 4 bases and J 7 bases, with 11 bases left between them. Here the CDR3 reads CASSGTGGNSPLHF. The DNA for the CDR3 is TGTGCCAGCAGTGGAACAGGTGGGAATTCACCCCTCCACTTT.